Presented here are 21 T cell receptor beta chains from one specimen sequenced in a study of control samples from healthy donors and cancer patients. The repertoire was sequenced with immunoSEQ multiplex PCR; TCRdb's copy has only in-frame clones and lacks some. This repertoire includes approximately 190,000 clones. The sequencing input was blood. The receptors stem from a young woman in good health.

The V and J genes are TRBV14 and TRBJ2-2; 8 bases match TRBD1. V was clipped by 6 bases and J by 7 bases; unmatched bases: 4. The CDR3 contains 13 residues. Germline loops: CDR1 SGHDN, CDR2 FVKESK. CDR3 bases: TGTGCCAGCAGGGCAGGGGGCCTCGGGGAGCTGTTTTTT. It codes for CASRAGGLGELFF.

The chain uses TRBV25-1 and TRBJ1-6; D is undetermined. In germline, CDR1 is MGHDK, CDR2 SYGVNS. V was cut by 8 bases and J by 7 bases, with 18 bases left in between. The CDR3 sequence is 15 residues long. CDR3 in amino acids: CASSVGSSGNSPLHF. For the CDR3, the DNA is TGTGCCAGCTCGGTGGGGAGTAGTGGAAATTCACCCCTCCACTTT.

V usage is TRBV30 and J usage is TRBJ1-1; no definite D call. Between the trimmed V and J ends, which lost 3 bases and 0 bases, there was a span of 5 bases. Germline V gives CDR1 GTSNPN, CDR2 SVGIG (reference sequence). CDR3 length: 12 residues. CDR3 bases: TGTGCCTGGAGGGTTTTGAACACTGAAGCTTTCTTT. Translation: CAWRVLNTEAFF.

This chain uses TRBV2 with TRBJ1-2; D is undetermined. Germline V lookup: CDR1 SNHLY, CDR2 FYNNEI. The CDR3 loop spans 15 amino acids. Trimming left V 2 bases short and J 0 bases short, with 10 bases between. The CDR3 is CASSETDKANYGYTF. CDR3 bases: TGTGCCAGCAGTGAAACAGACAAAGCTAACTATGGCTACACCTTC.

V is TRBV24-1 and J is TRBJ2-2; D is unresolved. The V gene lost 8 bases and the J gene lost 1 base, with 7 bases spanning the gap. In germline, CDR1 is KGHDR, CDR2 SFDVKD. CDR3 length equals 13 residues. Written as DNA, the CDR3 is TGTGCCACCACAGAGGAGAACACCGGGGAGCTGTTTTTT. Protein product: CATTEENTGELFF.

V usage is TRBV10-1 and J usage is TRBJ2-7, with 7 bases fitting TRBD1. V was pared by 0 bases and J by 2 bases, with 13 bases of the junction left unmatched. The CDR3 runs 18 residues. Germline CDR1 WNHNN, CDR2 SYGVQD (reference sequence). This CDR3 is CASSESGRVGTAPYEQYF. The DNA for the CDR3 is TGCGCCAGCAGTGAGTCGGGAAGAGTCGGGACAGCACCCTACGAGCAGTACTTC.

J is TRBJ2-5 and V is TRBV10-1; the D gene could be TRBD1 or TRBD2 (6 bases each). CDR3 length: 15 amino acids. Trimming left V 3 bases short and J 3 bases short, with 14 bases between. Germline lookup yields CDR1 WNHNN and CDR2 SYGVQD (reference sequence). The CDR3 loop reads CASSEGGRREETQYF. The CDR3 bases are TGCGCCAGCAGTGAAGGGGGGCGACGTGAAGAGACCCAGTACTTC.

In nucleotides, the CDR3 is TGCAGCGCCCGGGCCCCAACTAATGAAAAACTGTTTTTT. Translating gives CSARAPTNEKLFF. The V gene is TRBV29-1, the J gene TRBJ1-4; D is unresolved. CDR1 is SQVTM, CDR2 ANQGSEA, per germline. CDR3 length: 13 amino acids. Trimming left V 7 bases short and J 0 bases short, with 9 bases between.

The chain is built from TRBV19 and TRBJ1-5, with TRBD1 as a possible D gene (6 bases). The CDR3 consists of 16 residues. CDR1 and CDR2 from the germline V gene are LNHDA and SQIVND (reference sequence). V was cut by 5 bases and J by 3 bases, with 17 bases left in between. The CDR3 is CASSALFRGNNQPQHF. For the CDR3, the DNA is TGTGCCAGTAGTGCACTCTTCAGGGGCAACAATCAGCCCCAGCATTTT.

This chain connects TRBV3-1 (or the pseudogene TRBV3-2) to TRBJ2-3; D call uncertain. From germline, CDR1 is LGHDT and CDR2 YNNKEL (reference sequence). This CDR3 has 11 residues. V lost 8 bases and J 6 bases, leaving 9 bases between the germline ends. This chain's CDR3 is CASRGGDTQYF. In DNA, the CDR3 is TGTGCCAGCCGAGGTGGGGATACGCAGTATTTT.

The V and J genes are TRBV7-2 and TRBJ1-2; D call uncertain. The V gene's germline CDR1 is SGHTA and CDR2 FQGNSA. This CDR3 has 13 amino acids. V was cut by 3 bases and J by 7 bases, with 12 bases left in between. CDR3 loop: CASSLEGHVGYTF. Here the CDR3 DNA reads TGTGCCAGCAGCTTGGAAGGGCACGTTGGCTACACCTTC.

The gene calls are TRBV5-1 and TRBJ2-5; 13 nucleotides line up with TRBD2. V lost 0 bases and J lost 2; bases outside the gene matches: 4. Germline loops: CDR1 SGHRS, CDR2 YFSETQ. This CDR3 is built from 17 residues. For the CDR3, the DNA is TGCGCCAGCAGCTTGGGGATACTAGCGGGGGGGCAAGAGACCCAGTACTTC. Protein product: CASSLGILAGGQETQYF.

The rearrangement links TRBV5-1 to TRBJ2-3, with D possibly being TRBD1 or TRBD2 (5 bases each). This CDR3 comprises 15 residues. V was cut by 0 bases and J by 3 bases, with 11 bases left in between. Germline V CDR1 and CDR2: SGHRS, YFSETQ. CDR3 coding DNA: TGCGCCAGCAGCTTGGACGGGGCTGGGACAGATACGCAGTATTTT. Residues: CASSLDGAGTDTQYF.

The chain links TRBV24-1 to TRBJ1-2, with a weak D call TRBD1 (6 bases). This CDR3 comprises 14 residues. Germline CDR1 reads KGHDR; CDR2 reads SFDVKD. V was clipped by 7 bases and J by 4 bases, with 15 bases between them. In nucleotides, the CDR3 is TGTGCCACCAGCCCCCGCCAGGGGACCTATGGCTACACCTTC. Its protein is CATSPRQGTYGYTF.

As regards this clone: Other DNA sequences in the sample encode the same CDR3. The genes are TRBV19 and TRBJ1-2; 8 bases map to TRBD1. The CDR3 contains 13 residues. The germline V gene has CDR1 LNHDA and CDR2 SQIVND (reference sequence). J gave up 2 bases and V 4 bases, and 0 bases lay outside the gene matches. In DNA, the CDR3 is TGTGCCAGTAGTAGACAGGGGAACTATGGCTACACCTTC. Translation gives CASSRQGNYGYTF.

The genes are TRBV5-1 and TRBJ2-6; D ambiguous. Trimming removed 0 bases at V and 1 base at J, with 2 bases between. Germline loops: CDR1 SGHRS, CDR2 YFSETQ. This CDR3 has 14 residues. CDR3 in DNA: TGCGCCAGCAGCTTGGATTCTGGGGCCAACGTCCTGACTTTC. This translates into CASSLDSGANVLTF.

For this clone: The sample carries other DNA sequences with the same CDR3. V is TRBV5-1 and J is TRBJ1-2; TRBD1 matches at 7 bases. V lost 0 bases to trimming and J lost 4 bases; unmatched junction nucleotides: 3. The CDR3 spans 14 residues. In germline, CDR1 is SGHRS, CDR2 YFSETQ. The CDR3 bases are TGCGCCAGCAGCTTGGACAGGGGCAGCTATGGCTACACCTTC. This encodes CASSLDRGSYGYTF.

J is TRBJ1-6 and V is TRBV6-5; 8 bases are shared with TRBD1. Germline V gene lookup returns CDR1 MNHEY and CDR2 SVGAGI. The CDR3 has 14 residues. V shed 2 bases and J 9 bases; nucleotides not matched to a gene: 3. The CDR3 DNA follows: TGTGCCAGCAGTTACGAGGACAGGGTTTCACCCCTCCACTTT. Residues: CASSYEDRVSPLHF.

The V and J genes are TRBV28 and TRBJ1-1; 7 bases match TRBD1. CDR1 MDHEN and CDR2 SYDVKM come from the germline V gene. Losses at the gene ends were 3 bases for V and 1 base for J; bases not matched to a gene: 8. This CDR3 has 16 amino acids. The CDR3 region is CASSLTGPATNTEAFF. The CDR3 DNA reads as TGTGCCAGCAGTTTGACAGGGCCCGCAACGAACACTGAAGCTTTCTTT.

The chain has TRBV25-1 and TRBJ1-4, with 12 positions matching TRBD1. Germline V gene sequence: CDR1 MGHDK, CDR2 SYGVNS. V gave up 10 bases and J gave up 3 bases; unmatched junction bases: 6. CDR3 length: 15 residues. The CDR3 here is CATLRDRGPNEKLFF. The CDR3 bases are TGTGCCACCCTCCGGGACAGGGGGCCTAATGAAAAACTGTTTTTT. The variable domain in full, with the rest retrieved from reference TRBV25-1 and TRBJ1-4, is EADIYQTPRYLVIGTGKKITLECSQTMGHDKMYWYQQDPGMELHLIHYSYGVNSTEKGDLSSESTVSRIRTEHFPLTLESARPSHTSQYLCATLRDRGPNEKLFFGSGTQLSVL.

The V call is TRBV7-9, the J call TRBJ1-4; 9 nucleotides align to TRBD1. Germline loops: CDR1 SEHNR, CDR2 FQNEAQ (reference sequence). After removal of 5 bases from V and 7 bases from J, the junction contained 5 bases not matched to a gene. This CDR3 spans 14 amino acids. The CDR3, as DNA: TGTGCCAGCAGCCCACAGGGGGCCAGTGAAAAACTGTTTTTT. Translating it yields CASSPQGASEKLFF.